The clone carrying this T cell receptor beta chain appeared many times. Its antigen is as yet unknown. Extracted from the samples, RNA was reverse transcribed into cDNA to serve as the sequencing template. Profiled with immunoSEQ multiplex PCR; TCRdb holds only in-frame clones, not every one. The sample shows some 200,000 clones, around 56% of them seen only once. Germline loops: CDR1 SGHDN, CDR2 FVKESK. V lost 3 bases and J 3 bases, leaving 6 bases between the germline ends. This CDR3 has 13 residues. This record comes from a study of CD8+ T cells in alopecia areata. Study-level results: Mice gave a clearer picture of TCR sharing than patients did, possibly for HLA-related reasons.

Regarding treatment: oral pan-JAK inhibitor, 5-10 mg twice daily. Collected material from alopecia areata patients comprised lesional scalp punch biopsies and peripheral blood. The source material was CD4+ T cells sorted from blood, sampled at week 4, from a patient treated with tofacitinib. The clonotype originates from a human donor with alopecia areata. The chain links TRBV14 to TRBJ1-5, with D unclear. The CDR3 reads CASSQGANQPQHF. The CDR3 DNA reads as TGTGCCAGCAGCCAGGGTGCCAATCAGCCCCAGCATTTT.